A single sample is the source of the 20 T cell receptor beta chains below, sequenced in a study of OX40 agonist ivuxolimab in advanced cancers. Some clones are missing from TCRdb's copy, which holds only in-frame ones; the method was immunoSEQ multiplex PCR. The table includes 90,000 or so clones, about 89% detected once. Sequenced material: CD4+ or CD8+ T cells sorted from blood, taken in a trial of the OX40 agonist ivuxolimab. These receptor sequences come from an adult with an advanced solid tumor such as melanoma, head and neck, liver or kidney cancer.

The V gene is TRBV9, the J gene TRBJ1-6; no clear D. Germline loops: CDR1 SGDLS, CDR2 YYNGEE. Trimming cost V 0 bases and J 9 bases, with 7 bases left between them. The CDR3 has 13 residues. The CDR3 nucleotides read TGTGCCAGCAGCGTAGCCGACGGTTCACCCCTCCACTTT. Protein sequence: CASSVADGSPLHF.

This sequence joins TRBV4-1 and TRBJ1-3, with D possibly TRBD1 on 5 matching bases. Trimming took 0 bases from V and 3 from J, leaving 15 bases between them. Germline assignment: CDR1 MGHRA and CDR2 YSYEKL. The CDR3 extends over 17 amino acids. The CDR3 loop reads CASSQDQVRAGGNTIYF. Here the CDR3 DNA reads TGCGCCAGCAGCCAAGATCAGGTCAGGGCCGGTGGAAACACCATATATTTT.

V is TRBV19 and J is TRBJ1-2, with a weak D call TRBD1 (5 bases). V lost 4 bases, J lost 5 bases, and 8 bases lay in between. The CDR3 has 12 residues. CDR1 is LNHDA, CDR2 SQIVND, per germline (reference sequence). The CDR3 region has the DNA TGTGCCAGTAGTACCGCAGGGTATGGCTACACCTTC. Protein product: CASSTAGYGYTF.

The chain joins TRBV10-3 to TRBJ2-1, with 9 positions matching TRBD2. Per the germline V gene, CDR1 is ENHRY and CDR2 is SYGVKD. V dropped 10 bases and J dropped 0; count of bases not matched to a gene: 4. The CDR3 covers 14 residues. CDR3 sequence reads: CATHSGSSYNEQFF. CDR3 bases: TGTGCCACCCATAGCGGGAGCTCCTACAATGAGCAGTTCTTC.

J is TRBJ2-3 and V is TRBV25-1; 7 nucleotides line up with TRBD2. CDR3 length equals 11 residues. Germline CDR1 and CDR2: MGHDK and SYGVNS. V dropped 8 bases and J dropped 9; count of bases not matched to a gene: 5. CDR3 DNA sequence: TGTGCCAGCCTAGCGGCGGCGACGCAGTATTTT. Translated: CASLAAATQYF.

The CDR3 nucleotides read TGTGCCAGCAGCCCCAGAAACCTACCTGGGGAGCTGTTTTTT. Encoded protein: CASSPRNLPGELFF. V and J are TRBV13 and TRBJ2-2; D gene uncertain. V was clipped by 5 bases and J by 8 bases, with 15 bases between them. Germline loops: CDR1 PRHDT, CDR2 FYEKMQ (reference sequence). The CDR3 is made up of 14 amino acids.

The chain links TRBV28 to TRBJ2-7; 14 bases are shared with TRBD2. The CDR3 is made up of 16 amino acids. V shed 4 bases and J 2 bases; nucleotides not matched to a gene: 4. Germline CDR1 and CDR2: MDHEN and SYDVKM. CDR3 sequence: CASSSGLAGVAYEQYF. In DNA, the CDR3 is TGTGCCAGCAGTTCGGGACTAGCGGGGGTGGCCTACGAGCAGTACTTC.

This chain connects TRBV28 to TRBJ1-1, with D hard to call. In germline, CDR1 is MDHEN, CDR2 SYDVKM. Trimming pared 1 base from V and 0 bases from J, leaving 6 bases between. This CDR3 region has 14 residues. The CDR3 loop reads CASSLLPVNTEAFF. CDR3 coding DNA: TGTGCCAGCAGTTTATTGCCGGTGAACACTGAAGCTTTCTTT.

This clone was seen once. V is TRBV27 and J is TRBJ1-1, with 7 bases aligning to TRBD1. V lost 1 base and J lost 5; bases outside the gene matches: 7. The CDR3 runs 15 residues. From germline, CDR1 is MNHEY and CDR2 SMNVEV (reference sequence). In nucleotides, the CDR3 is TGTGCCAGCAGTTTATTAAGCAGGGGGGAGACTGAAGCTTTCTTT. Translated: CASSLLSRGETEAFF.

The chain carries TRBV27 and TRBJ2-1, with D perhaps matching TRBD1 (6 bases). The germline V gene has CDR1 MNHEY and CDR2 SMNVEV (reference sequence). The CDR3 covers 11 residues. V was trimmed by 6 bases and J by 7 bases, leaving 7 bases between them. The CDR3 region is CASSTGNEQFF. CDR3 nucleotides: TGTGCCAGCAGCACAGGGAATGAGCAGTTCTTC.

This clone was recorded once. This rearrangement joins TRBV10-3 to TRBJ2-5, with D possibly being TRBD2 (7 bases). V was shortened by 11 bases and J by 6 bases, with 13 bases between the two germline ends. The length of the CDR3 is 11 residues. CDR1 ENHRY and CDR2 SYGVKD come from the germline V gene. CDR3 coding DNA: TGTGCCGCGGGGGCGAAGCAGACCCAGTACTTC. Translation: CAAGAKQTQYF.

The V and J genes are TRBV13 and TRBJ2-2; the match to TRBD2 covers 9 bases. This CDR3 region has 17 residues. CDR1 and CDR2 (germline): PRHDT, FYEKMQ (reference sequence). J gave up 4 bases and V 4 bases, and 10 bases lay outside the gene matches. Written as DNA, the CDR3 is TGTGCCAGCAGCTCGACCCTAGCGGGGCCGATCACCGGGGAGCTGTTTTTT. Amino acid sequence: CASSSTLAGPITGELFF.

The chain carries TRBV6-5 and TRBJ2-2; D gene ambiguous. Germline assignment: CDR1 MNHEY and CDR2 SVGAGI. The V gene lost 5 bases and the J gene lost 7 bases, with 5 bases spanning the gap. This CDR3 spans 11 amino acids. In DNA form, the CDR3 reads TGTGCCAGCAGTCGGTTCGGGGAGCTGTTTTTT. Translation: CASSRFGELFF.

This chain uses TRBV27 with TRBJ2-1; D not resolved. V lost 1 base to trimming and J lost 0 bases, with 10 bases between them. The CDR3 sequence is 16 residues long. Germline V gene data show CDR1 as MNHEY and CDR2 as SMNVEV (reference sequence). CDR3 in DNA: TGTGCCAGCAGTTTATATGGGGTTAGCTCCTACAATGAGCAGTTCTTC. Translation: CASSLYGVSSYNEQFF.

The rearrangement uses TRBV9 and TRBJ1-3; D may be TRBD1 (6 bases). The CDR3 is made up of 15 amino acids. Looked up from germline, CDR1 is SGDLS and CDR2 is YYNGEE. Trimming pared 2 bases from V and 0 bases from J, leaving 9 bases between. The CDR3 nucleotides are TGTGCCAGCAGCGTCACAGGGAGCTCTGGAAACACCATATATTTT. Protein: CASSVTGSSGNTIYF.

The genes are TRBV19 and TRBJ1-1, with D maybe TRBD1 (5 bases). V lost 4 bases and J lost 3, with 12 bases in between. The CDR3 is made up of 14 amino acids. Germline V lookup: CDR1 LNHDA, CDR2 SQIVND (reference sequence). CDR3 sequence reads: CASSTEPRDTEAFF. The CDR3, as DNA: TGTGCCAGTAGTACCGAGCCCAGGGACACTGAAGCTTTCTTT. The entire variable domain, with the rest obtained from reference TRBV19 and TRBJ1-1, is as follows: DGGITQSPKYLFRKEGQNVTLSCEQNLNHDAMYWYRQDPGQGLRLIYYSQIVNDFQKGDIAEGYSVSREKKESFPLTVTSAQKNPTAFYLCASSTEPRDTEAFFGQGTRLTVV.

The chain is built from TRBV13 and TRBJ2-7, with TRBD1 matching over 9 bases. This CDR3 region has 14 residues. Germline V lookup: CDR1 PRHDT, CDR2 FYEKMQ (reference sequence). V lost 0 bases and J lost 4; bases outside the gene matches: 1. The CDR3 sequence: CASSLGQGAYEQYV. The CDR3 nucleotides are TGTGCCAGCAGCTTAGGACAGGGGGCTTACGAGCAGTACGTC.

The CDR3 bases are TGCGCCAGCAGCCAAGTTTTTCGGGTGGCCACAGATACGCAGTATTTT. This codes for CASSQVFRVATDTQYF. The rearrangement joins TRBV4-1 to TRBJ2-3; D gene ambiguous. Germline CDR1 reads MGHRA; CDR2 reads YSYEKL. V was cut by 1 base and J by 2 bases, with 13 bases left in between. The CDR3 is 16 residues long.

The V call is TRBV9, the J call TRBJ2-1; D is tentatively TRBD1 or TRBD2 (5 bases each). The V and J ends lost 0 bases and 4 bases respectively, with 14 bases between them. This CDR3 comprises 16 residues. CDR1 is SGDLS and CDR2 is YYNGEE in the germline V gene. CDR3 bases: TGTGCCAGCAGCGTAGCGGCTGGGACCGGATACAATGAGCAGTTCTTC. Protein product: CASSVAAGTGYNEQFF.

The V call is TRBV9, the J call TRBJ2-2; unclear D gene. The CDR3 runs 14 residues. From germline, CDR1 is SGDLS and CDR2 YYNGEE. With 3 bases removed from V and 7 bases from J, the gap between germline ends came to 13 bases. The CDR3 DNA sequence: TGTGCCAGCAGCGGCGGCTCTTGGGGCGGGGAGCTGTTTTTT. This sequence encodes CASSGGSWGGELFF.